This T cell receptor (beta chain) stems from a study of T cells after yellow fever vaccination. Study-wide results and limits: Researchers cautioned that FACS-sorted repertoires could harbor abundant clonotypes contaminating from the bulk population.

A single record per CDR3 protein comes from TCRdb applying MiXCR to the 5' RACE reads. The table includes some 160,000 distinct CDR3 sequences, approximately 6.8% detected once. This clonotype was detected many times. Its antigen is not identified. The CDR3 length is 15 residues. Trimming took 4 bases from V and 1 from J, leaving 12 bases between them. Germline lookup yields CDR1 SGHTA and CDR2 FQGNSA. This clonotype originated in a man in his late teens or twenties who received the YFV17D yellow fever vaccine. Here the sequenced sample was CD4+ T cells sorted from PBMCs, taken 5 days after the first yellow fever vaccination. The V gene is TRBV7-2, the J gene TRBJ2-3; D remains unclear. For the CDR3, the DNA is TGTGCCAGCAGCTGGGCCCCTTTAGGCACAGATACGCAGTATTTT. This encodes CASSWAPLGTDTQYF.